This T cell receptor beta chain was recovered during a study of Graves' ophthalmopathy and Graves' hyperthyroidism. The CDR3 has 20 residues. The V gene lost 5 bases and the J gene lost 0 bases, with 29 bases spanning the gap. Germline V gives CDR1 SGHNT, CDR2 YYREEE (reference sequence). Beta-chain TCR CDR3 regions were amplified from RNA transcripts. RT-PCR was first run with HTBI primers, then multiplex PCR in a second round. From the multiplex PCR reads, TCRdb called clonotypes with MiXCR, one entry per CDR3 protein. Of around 660,000 distinct CDR3 sequences in the sample, about 41% were seen once.

The sequencing input was peripheral blood. This chain links TRBV5-4 with TRBJ1-1; possible D gene TRBD1, 6 bases. This clonotype was obtained from an adult man with Graves' ophthalmopathy. CDR3 amino acids: CASSYGPHRAGVLVNTEAFF. The CDR3, as DNA: TGTGCCAGCAGTTACGGGCCCCACAGGGCAGGGGTGTTGGTGAACACTGAAGCTTTCTTT.